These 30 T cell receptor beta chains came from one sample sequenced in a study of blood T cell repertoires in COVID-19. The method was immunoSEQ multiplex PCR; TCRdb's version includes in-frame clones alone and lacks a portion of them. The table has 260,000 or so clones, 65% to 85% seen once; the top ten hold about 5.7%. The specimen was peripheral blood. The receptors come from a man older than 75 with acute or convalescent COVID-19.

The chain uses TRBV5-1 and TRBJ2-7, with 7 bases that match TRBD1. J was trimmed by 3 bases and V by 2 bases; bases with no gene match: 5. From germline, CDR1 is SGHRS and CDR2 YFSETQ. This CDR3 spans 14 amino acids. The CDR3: CASSLGTVNYEQYF. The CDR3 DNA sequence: TGCGCCAGCAGCTTAGGGACAGTAAACTACGAGCAGTACTTC.

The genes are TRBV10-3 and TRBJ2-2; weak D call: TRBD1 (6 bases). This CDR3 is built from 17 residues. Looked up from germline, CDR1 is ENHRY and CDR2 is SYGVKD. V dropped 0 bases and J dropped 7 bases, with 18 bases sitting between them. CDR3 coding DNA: TGTGCCATCAGTGAGTCGGTGGGGCAGGGGTTCGGCGGGGAGCTGTTTTTT. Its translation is CAISESVGQGFGGELFF.

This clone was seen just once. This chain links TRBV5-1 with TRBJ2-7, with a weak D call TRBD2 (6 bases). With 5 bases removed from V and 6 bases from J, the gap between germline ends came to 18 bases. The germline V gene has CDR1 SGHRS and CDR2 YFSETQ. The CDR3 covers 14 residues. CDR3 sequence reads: CASSSTTGSGEQYF. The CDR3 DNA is TGCGCCAGCAGTTCAACTACCGGGAGTGGCGAGCAGTACTTC.

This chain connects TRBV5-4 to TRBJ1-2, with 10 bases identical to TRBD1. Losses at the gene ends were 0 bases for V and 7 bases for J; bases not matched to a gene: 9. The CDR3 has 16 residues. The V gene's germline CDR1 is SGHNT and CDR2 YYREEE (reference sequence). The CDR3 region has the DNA TGTGCCAGCAGCTTGGCCAGTAGACAGGGGGCGCGTGGCTACACCTTC. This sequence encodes CASSLASRQGARGYTF. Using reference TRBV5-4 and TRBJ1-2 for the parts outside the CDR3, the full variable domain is ETGVTQSPTHLIKTRGQQVTLRCSSQSGHNTVSWYQQALGQGPQFIFQYYREEENGRGNFPPRFSGLQFPNYSSELNVNALELDDSALYLCASSLASRQGARGYTFGSGTRLTVV.

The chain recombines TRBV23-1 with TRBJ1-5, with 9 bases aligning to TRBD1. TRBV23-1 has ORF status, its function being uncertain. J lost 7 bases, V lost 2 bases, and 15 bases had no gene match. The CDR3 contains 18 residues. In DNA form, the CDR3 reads TGCGCCAGCAGTCAAACCCGGGACAGGGCCCCGAAGGACCAGCCCCAGCATTTT. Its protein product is CASSQTRDRAPKDQPQHF.

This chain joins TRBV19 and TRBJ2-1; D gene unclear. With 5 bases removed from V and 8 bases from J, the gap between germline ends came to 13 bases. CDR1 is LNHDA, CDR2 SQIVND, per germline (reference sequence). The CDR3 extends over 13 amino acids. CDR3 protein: CASSYAGRYEQFF. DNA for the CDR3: TGTGCCAGTAGTTATGCAGGAAGGTATGAGCAGTTCTTC. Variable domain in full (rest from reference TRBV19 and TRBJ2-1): DGGITQSPKYLFRKEGQNVTLSCEQNLNHDAMYWYRQDPGQGLRLIYYSQIVNDFQKGDIAEGYSVSREKKESFPLTVTSAQKNPTAFYLCASSYAGRYEQFFGPGTRLTVL.

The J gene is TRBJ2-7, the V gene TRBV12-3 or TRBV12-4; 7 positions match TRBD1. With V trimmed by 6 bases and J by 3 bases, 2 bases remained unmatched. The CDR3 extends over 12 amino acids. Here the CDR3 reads CASRTGFYEQYF. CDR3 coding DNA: TGTGCCAGCAGGACAGGGTTCTACGAGCAGTACTTC.

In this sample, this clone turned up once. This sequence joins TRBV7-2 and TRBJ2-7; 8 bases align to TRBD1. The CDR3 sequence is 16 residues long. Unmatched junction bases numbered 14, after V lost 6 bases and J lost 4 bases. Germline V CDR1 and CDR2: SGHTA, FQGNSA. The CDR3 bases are TGTGCCAGCAGAATAAGGTCCGGACAGGGATCTTACGAGCAGTACTTC. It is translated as CASRIRSGQGSYEQYF.

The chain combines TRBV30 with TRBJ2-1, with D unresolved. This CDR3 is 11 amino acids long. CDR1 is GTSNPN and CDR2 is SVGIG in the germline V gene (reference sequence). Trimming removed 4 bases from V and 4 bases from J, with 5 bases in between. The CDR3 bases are TGTGCCTGGACGTCTTACAATGAGCAGTTCTTC. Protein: CAWTSYNEQFF.

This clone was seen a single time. CDR3 residues: CASSTGQGVGAQHF. CDR3 DNA: TGTGCCAGTAGTACCGGACAGGGGGTGGGGGCCCAGCATTTT. This chain joins TRBV19 and TRBJ1-5; TRBD1 agrees at 10 bases. Germline V gene data show CDR1 as LNHDA and CDR2 as SQIVND (reference sequence). The CDR3 consists of 14 residues. J lost 11 bases, V lost 4 bases, and 8 bases had no gene match.

The CDR3 coding sequence is TGTGCCAGTAGTGTCCGGGACATGAATCAGCCCCAGCATTTT. It codes for CASSVRDMNQPQHF. The chain couples TRBV19 to TRBJ1-5, with D possibly matching TRBD1 (6 bases). This CDR3 has 14 amino acids. Trimming pared 5 bases from V and 4 bases from J, leaving 12 bases between. Germline assignment: CDR1 LNHDA and CDR2 SQIVND (reference sequence).

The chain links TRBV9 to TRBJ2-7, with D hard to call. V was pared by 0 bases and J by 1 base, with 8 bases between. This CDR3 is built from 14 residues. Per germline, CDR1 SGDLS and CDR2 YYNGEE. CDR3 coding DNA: TGTGCCAGCAGCGTAGAGCGCACTTCCTACGAGCAGTACTTC. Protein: CASSVERTSYEQYF.

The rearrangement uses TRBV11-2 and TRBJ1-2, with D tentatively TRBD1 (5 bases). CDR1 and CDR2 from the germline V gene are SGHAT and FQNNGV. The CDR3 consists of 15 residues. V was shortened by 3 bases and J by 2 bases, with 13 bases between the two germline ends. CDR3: CASSFAPGLNYGYTF. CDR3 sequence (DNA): TGTGCCAGCAGCTTCGCACCAGGGCTCAACTATGGCTACACCTTC.

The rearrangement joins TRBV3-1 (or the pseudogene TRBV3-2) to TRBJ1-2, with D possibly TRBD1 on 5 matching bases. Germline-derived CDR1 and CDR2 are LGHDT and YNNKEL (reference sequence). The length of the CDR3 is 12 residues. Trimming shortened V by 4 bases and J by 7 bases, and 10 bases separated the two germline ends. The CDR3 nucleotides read TGTGCCAGCAGCCGGCCCGGGGGTGGCTACACCTTC. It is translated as CASSRPGGGYTF.

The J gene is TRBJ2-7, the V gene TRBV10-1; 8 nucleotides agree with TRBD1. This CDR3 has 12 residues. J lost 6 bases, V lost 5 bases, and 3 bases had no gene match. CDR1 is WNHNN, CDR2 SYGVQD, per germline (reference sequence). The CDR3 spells CASSSGQGEQYF. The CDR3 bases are TGCGCCAGCAGTTCCGGACAGGGCGAGCAGTACTTC.

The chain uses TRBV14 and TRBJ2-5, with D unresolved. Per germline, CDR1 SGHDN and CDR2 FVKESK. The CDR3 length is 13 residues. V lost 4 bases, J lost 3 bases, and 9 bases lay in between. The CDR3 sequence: CASSRGSKETQYF. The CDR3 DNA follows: TGTGCCAGCAGCCGCGGCAGCAAAGAGACCCAGTACTTC.

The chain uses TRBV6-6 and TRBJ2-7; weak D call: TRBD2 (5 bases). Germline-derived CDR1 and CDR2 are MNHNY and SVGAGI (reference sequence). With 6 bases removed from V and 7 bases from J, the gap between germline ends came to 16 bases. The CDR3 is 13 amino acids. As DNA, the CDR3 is TGTGCCAGCAGGGTCCCCCCTTCGGGGGAGCAGTACTTC. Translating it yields CASRVPPSGEQYF.

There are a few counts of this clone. The CDR3 DNA is TGTGCCATCAGTGAGTCGACTACAGGGGTCTATGGCTACACCTTC. Translation gives CAISESTTGVYGYTF. The rearrangement joins TRBV10-3 to TRBJ1-2; 7 nucleotides line up with TRBD1. From germline, CDR1 is ENHRY and CDR2 SYGVKD. Trimming at V came to 0 bases and at J to 4 bases, leaving 5 bases not matched to a gene. This CDR3 is built from 15 residues.

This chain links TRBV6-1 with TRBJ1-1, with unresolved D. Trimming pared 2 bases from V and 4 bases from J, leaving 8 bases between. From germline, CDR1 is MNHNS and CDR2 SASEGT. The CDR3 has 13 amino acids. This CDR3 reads CASSESDVTEAFF. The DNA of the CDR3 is TGTGCCAGCAGTGAAAGCGACGTCACTGAAGCTTTCTTT.

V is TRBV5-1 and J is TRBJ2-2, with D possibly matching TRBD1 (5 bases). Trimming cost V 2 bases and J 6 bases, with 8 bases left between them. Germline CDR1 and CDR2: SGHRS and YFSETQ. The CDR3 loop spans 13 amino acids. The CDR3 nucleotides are TGCGCCAGCAGCTTCGCAGGGTCCGGGGAGCTGTTTTTT. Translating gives CASSFAGSGELFF.

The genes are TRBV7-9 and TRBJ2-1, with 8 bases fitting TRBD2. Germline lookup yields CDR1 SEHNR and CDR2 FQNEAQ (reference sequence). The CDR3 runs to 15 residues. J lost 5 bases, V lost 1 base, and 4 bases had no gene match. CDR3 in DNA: TGTGCCAGCAGCTTAGATGGACTAGCCAACAATGAGCAGTTCTTC. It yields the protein CASSLDGLANNEQFF.

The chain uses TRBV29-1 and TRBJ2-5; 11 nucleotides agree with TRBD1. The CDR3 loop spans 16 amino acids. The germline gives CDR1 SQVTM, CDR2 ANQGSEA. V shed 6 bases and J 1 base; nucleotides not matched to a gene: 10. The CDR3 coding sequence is TGCAGCGTCGCCGCTGGGACAGGGGGTCTCCAAGAGACCCAGTACTTC. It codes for CSVAAGTGGLQETQYF.

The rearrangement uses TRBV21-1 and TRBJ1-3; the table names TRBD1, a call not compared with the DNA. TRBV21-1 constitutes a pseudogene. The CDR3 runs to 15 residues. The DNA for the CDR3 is TGTGCCAGCAGCTTCAGGACAGGGTGGAAGAACACCATATATTTT. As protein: CASSFRTGWKNTIYF.

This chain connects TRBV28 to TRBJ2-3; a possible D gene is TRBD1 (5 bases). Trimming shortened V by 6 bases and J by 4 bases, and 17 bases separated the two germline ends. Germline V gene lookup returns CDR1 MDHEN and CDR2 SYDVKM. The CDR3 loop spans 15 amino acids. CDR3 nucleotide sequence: TGTGCCAGCAGCCTGGGCCTTCAAGGGGCAGATACGCAGTATTTT. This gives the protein CASSLGLQGADTQYF.

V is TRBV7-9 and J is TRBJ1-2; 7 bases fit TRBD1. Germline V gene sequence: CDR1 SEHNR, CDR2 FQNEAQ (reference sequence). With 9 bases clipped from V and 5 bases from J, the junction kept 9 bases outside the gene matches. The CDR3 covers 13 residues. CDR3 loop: CASRIQGSYGYTF. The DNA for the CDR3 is TGTGCCAGTAGGATACAGGGGTCTTATGGCTACACCTTC.

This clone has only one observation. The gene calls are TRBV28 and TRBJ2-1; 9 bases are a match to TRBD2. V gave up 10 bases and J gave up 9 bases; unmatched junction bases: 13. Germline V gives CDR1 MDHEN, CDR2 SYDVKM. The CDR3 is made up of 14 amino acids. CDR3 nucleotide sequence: TGTGCCACCTTGCGTAGCGGGAGAGGGGGTGAGCAGTTCTTC. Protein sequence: CATLRSGRGGEQFF.

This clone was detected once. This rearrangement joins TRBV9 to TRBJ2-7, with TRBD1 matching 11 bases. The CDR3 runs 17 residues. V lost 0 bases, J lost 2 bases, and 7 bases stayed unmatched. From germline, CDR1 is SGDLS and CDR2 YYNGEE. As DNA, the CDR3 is TGTGCCAGCAGCGTAGAGGACAGGGGGCCGTTTGCCTACGAGCAGTACTTC. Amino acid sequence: CASSVEDRGPFAYEQYF.

CDR3 DNA sequence: TGTGCCAGCAGCTTACTCCCAGGGGACTACGAGCAGTACTTC. It codes for CASSLLPGDYEQYF. The rearrangement uses TRBV11-2 and TRBJ2-7; D perhaps matches TRBD1 (6 bases). Germline V gene data show CDR1 as SGHAT and CDR2 as FQNNGV. The CDR3 totals 14 residues. V was shortened by 2 bases and J by 3 bases, with 11 bases between the two germline ends. Filled out from reference TRBV11-2 and TRBJ2-7, the complete variable domain reads EAGVAQSPRYKIIEKRQSVAFWCNPISGHATLYWYQQILGQGPKLLIQFQNNGVVDDSQLPKDRFSAERLKGVDSTLKIQPAKLEDSAVYLCASSLLPGDYEQYFGPGTRLTVT.

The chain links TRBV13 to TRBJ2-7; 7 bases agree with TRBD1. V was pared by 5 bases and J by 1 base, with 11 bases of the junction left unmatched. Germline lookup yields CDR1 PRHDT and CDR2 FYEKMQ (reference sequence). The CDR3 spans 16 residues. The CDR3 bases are TGTGCCAGCAGCCCACCGACAGGGCCCTCTTCCTACGAGCAGTACTTC. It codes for CASSPPTGPSSYEQYF.

The CDR3 reads CASSLDQVNTQYF. The CDR3 DNA reads as TGCGCCAGCAGCTTGGATCAGGTGAATACGCAGTATTTT. This chain connects TRBV5-1 to TRBJ2-3; D not certain. The V gene lost 0 bases and the J gene lost 7 bases, with 9 bases spanning the gap. Per the germline V gene, CDR1 is SGHRS and CDR2 is YFSETQ. The CDR3 has 13 amino acids. Variable domain in full (rest from reference TRBV5-1 and TRBJ2-3): KAGVTQTPRYLIKTRGQQVTLSCSPISGHRSVSWYQQTPGQGLQFLFEYFSETQRNKGNFPGRFSGRQFSNSRSEMNVSTLELGDSALYLCASSLDQVNTQYFGPGTRLTVL.